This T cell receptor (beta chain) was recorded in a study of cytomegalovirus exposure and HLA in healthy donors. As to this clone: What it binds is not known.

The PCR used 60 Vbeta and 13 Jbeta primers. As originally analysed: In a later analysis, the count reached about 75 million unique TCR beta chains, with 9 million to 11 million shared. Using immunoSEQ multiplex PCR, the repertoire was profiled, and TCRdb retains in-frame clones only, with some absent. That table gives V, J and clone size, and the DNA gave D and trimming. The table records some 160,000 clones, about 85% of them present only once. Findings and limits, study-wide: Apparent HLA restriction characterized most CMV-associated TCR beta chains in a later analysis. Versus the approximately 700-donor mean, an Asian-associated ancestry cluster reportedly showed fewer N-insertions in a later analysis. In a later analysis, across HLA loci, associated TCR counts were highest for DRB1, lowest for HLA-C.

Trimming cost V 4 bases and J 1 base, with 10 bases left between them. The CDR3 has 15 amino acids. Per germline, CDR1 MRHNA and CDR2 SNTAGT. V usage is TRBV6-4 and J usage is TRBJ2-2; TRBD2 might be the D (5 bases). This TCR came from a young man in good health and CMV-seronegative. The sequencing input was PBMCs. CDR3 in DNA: TGTGCCAGCAGTGCGGACGGACTGAACACCGGGGAGCTGTTTTTT. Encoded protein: CASSADGLNTGELFF.